This T cell receptor beta chain was documented in a study of T cell repertoires in cytomegalovirus infection. Turning to the study itself: CMV epitopes in the study were HLA-C-restricted (recently identified) and HLA-B-restricted (well studied). Indications came from public TCR beta signatures; they pointed to CMV infection and to a matching HLA type. General study points: Dominating the ex vivo response were HLA-C-restricted CMV-specific TCR beta clonotypes.

This clonotype was detected ten times or more. The antigen remains unidentified. A read error may produce the germline difference seen at one junction end. Looked up from germline, CDR1 is SGHVS and CDR2 is FNYEAQ. The CDR3 covers 15 residues. One entry per CDR3 protein results from TCRdb running MiXCR on the reads. The sample lists about 920,000 distinct CDR3 sequences, 31% occurring once. The clonotype was recovered from a human donor in good health (CMV status not recorded). Some clones in this sample may be carry-over from other donors' samples. The sequencing used cultured CD8+ T cells from PBMCs, collected from culture after CMV antigen stimulation. This chain links TRBV7-6 with TRBJ2-1; D is perhaps TRBD1 or TRBD2 (6 bases each). The CDR3 here is CASSLAGGAYNEQFF. The CDR3 region has the DNA TGTGCCAGCAGTTTAGCCGGGGGCGCCTACAATGAGCAGTTCTTC. The full variable domain, in which reference TRBV7-6 and TRBJ2-1 provide the parts outside the CDR3, is GAGVSQSPRYKVTKRGQDVALRCDPISGHVSLYWYRQALGQGPEFLTYFNYEAQQDKSGLPNDRFSAERPEGSISTLTIQRTEQRDSAMYRCASSLAGGAYNEQFFGPGTRLTVL.